The present entry profiles one T cell receptor beta chain with its context. No antigen is known for it. This sample stems from a study of shared clonotypes between healthy human individuals. In the study overall: Ranging from 18 to 49 in age, donors were two women and a few men. Study findings and constraints: How much donors shared clonotypes was expected to be affected by sequencing depth. Estimated clonotype richness was generally higher in naive than memory subsets.

Terminally differentiated effector memory CD45RA+ cells were left out of the naive CD8 fraction, which was CD45RO-negative and positively selected for CCR7. Germline V CDR1 and CDR2: SQVTM, ANQGSEA. The CDR3 runs 12 residues. Trimming removed 4 bases from V and 8 bases from J, with 14 bases in between. As handled by the study authors: Filtering differed since immunoSEQ provided only junctions, with no quality scores. The data were produced by immunoSEQ multiplex PCR, yet TCRdb's version contains in-frame clones alone and is incomplete. The V and J calls and clone size were taken over from that table, and D and trimming were inferred from the DNA. Of roughly 570,000 clones listed, roughly 98% are singletons.

Sequences were obtained from naive CD8+ T cells sorted from blood. The source of this sequence is a man under 40 in good health. This rearrangement joins TRBV29-1 to TRBJ1-2; D unresolved. CDR3 nucleotides: TGCAGCGTTGTCGGGGATAGCTCGGGCTACACCTTC. Encoded protein: CSVVGDSSGYTF.